This T cell receptor (beta chain) derives from a study of cytomegalovirus exposure and HLA in healthy donors (dated by TCRdb to 2016 to 2017). Regarding the study in general: An earlier analysis of 587 of the donors reported about 250 Gb of sequence data and some 120 million unique TCR beta sequences from about 200 million T cells. Around 320 gigabases of sequencing data and around 87 million unique TCR sequences were included in an early release covering about 600 HLA-typed donors. The genetic ancestry cluster associated with self-reported Caucasian donors included around four fifths of the roughly 410 genotyped donors. The study aimed to test whether cataloging public T cell receptors could reveal signatures of past pathogen exposure. Using immunosequencing, the study profiled T cell repertoires from 666 subjects and related those repertoires to cytomegalovirus serostatus. In addition to the first cohort of hundreds of subjects, a separate validation cohort of approximately 130 different subjects was used. To predict cytomegalovirus infection status, the study combined high-throughput TCR immunosequencing, statistical association of individual TCRs with disease status, and machine learning. A later analysis re-examined previously published TCR beta repertoires from roughly 650 donors and added high-resolution HLA genotyping to investigate patterns of TCR occurrence. In the later analysis, no new phenotypic data were used to find candidate immune exposures; instead, reliance was placed on TCR beta sequences and their occurrence across donors. An earlier analysis of approximately 640 of the donors applied high-throughput TCR beta sequencing to assess whether each TCR beta V gene segment acted as functional or pseudogenic. Donor age, sex, ethnicity and CMV serostatus were collected together with the repertoire data. Genome-wide SNP genotypes for about 65% of the roughly 670 donors were used in a later genetic analysis, which treated that subset as a discovery cohort. Every discovery cohort repertoire had been produced on one sequencing platform. Class I and class II HLA loci were covered by the typing at four-digit resolution. Typing coverage differed by locus: A, B, C, DRB1 and DQB1 were typed in about 620-640 donors, DQA1 in 522, DPA1 in 600 to 610, and DPB1 in just under 490. About 5 DR-DQ haplotypes were handled as single units for association and clustering, since linkage in the cohort was strong. Across some 400 genotyped donors of the cohort, an average of roughly 200,000 unique TCR beta nucleotide sequences per donor were sequenced, and around 20% of those sequences were non-productive.

The cohort comprised 666 healthy bone marrow donors. All cohort members were sampled while nominally healthy, although unrecorded immune exposures were likely present. The donor was CMV seronegative and was included in the group of under 450 seronegative cohort members. Every donor gave a peripheral blood sample, and the peripheral blood mononuclear cells from that sample were used for TCR beta sequencing. The Qiagen DNeasy Blood Extraction Kit was used to extract genomic DNA from the blood cell samples. Libraries were constructed by the immunoSEQ multiplex PCR assay. The multiplex PCR relied on a mix of 60 forward primers for TCR Vbeta segments and 13 reverse primers for TCR Jbeta segments. A multiplex PCR assay on genomic DNA amplified the CDR3 region of rearranged TCR beta genes. On the Illumina HiSeq System, the amplified TCR beta libraries were sequenced as 87-base-pair reads. On the authors' methods: A later analysis counted about 82 million unique TCR beta chains across the 690 or so repertoires, and roughly 9.9 million of these chains were shared by at least two donors. Raw reads were error-corrected and collapsed into unique sequences with a nearest-neighbor algorithm that merged closely related sequences to remove PCR and sequencing errors. To assign V, D and J gene segments, CDR3 sequences were aligned to IMGT reference sequences. Each retained sequence needed at least a six-nucleotide match to both a V gene segment and a J gene segment. Rearrangements were classified as productive when the CDR3 lacked stop codons and remained in frame with V and J, and all other rearrangements were classified as non-productive. Following IMGT convention, CDR3 was defined as the stretch from the second conserved V-encoded cysteine to the conserved J-encoded phenylalanine. The earlier analysis of some 540 of the donors excluded any sequence lacking an unambiguous match to a single V gene segment. An earlier analysis of just under 600 of the donors called V segments functional above 56.7% productive rearrangements and segregating when the between-donor standard deviation exceeded 5%. A statistical classification framework was developed to diagnose cytomegalovirus status using the catalog of TCR beta chain sequences. In a later analysis, V and J genes were assigned by comparing TCR nucleotide sequences against IMGT/GENE-DB human TR gene sequences. A later analysis assigned CDR3 sequences and most-parsimonious VDJ recombination scenarios with the TCRdist pipeline. In a later analysis, each TCR beta chain was defined by its CDR3 amino acid sequence together with its V-gene family, and reads lacking a unique V-gene family were excluded. To address suspected cross-contamination and a sequencing artifact, a later analysis removed roughly 640 highly shared, low-generation-probability nucleotide sequences. In a later analysis, a clonal expansion index was calculated for each public chain from normalized within-repertoire ranks of inferred template counts. In a later analysis, generation probabilities were computed with a VDJ recombination model fitted to out-of-frame rearrangements, and the resulting probabilities were checked against IGoR. Hypergeometric tests were used in a later analysis to score TCR-TCR, TCR-HLA and TCR-CMV co-occurrence, with a repertoire-size bias correction applied to the TCR pairs. To estimate false discovery rates, a later analysis permuted the HLA or CMV assignments 20 times. A later analysis grouped co-occurring TCRs with DBSCAN, adding TCRdist sequence similarity when clustering within HLA-allele-positive subsets. Co-occurrence clustering excluded repertoires with fewer than 30,000 or more than 120,000 public chains, plus five with anomalous nucleotide sharing. This is the immuneACCESS table as TCRdb keeps it, with only in-frame sequences that have V and J called. A part of the clones is gone; compared with another copy, unresolved V genes explain less than half, and the rest is unexplained. V, J and clone size were drawn from that table, and D and trimming were deduced from the DNA. This sample gives approximately 130,000 clones in total; about 76% of them show up just once. Of the sample, 0.7% falls within the top ten clones.

Broader findings and caveats from the paper: In a later genetic analysis, a missense DCLRE1C variant was associated with V-gene and J-gene trimming of TCR beta chains, and the association was replicated in an independent cohort. In a later analysis, TCR association rates were found to vary across HLA loci, with the most associated TCRs seen for DRB1 alleles and the fewest for HLA-C alleles. Only TCR beta chains were sequenced in this cohort, and the absence of alpha or paired-chain data limited detectable features. Sequencing depth was assumed to be roughly uniform across donors in the presence/absence analyses, though that assumption may not hold. Compared with the roughly 700-donor mean, donors in an Asian-associated ancestry cluster had fewer N-insertions in productive TCRs, according to a later genetic analysis. A cluster of highly shared sequence variants was judged likely to be a technical artifact of the sequencing pipeline. Most TCR sequences were seen in very few donors, while some public TCRs were found in many individuals. An earlier analysis of approximately 500 of the donors showed that most TCR beta V segments appeared in productive rearrangements either about 90% or about 30% of the time, which broadly matched IMGT annotations. For the cohort, immune exposure information was limited to CMV serostatus. Three of the identified cytomegalovirus-associated TCR beta chains were confirmed in vitro to be specific for cytomegalovirus antigens. Because some donors lacked HLA typing at each locus, the association tests relied only on the typed subset. A later analysis reported that several top co-occurrence clusters appeared linked to parvovirus B19, influenza, CMV and Epstein-Barr virus. The earlier analysis of 587 of the donors excluded seventeen rarely observed V segments, including chromosome 9 orphons, because counts were too low. When HLA alleles, especially DR and DQ, strongly co-occurred, attributing TCR associations to individual alleles was difficult. According to the authors, the approach could potentially be generalized to other disease states and immunological phenotypes. At a false discovery rate of 0.05, a later analysis linked 15,000 to 20,000 TCR beta sequences to specific HLA alleles. Most CMV-associated TCR beta chains appeared to be HLA-restricted in a later analysis, and the HLA associations seemed to be driven largely by CMV exposure. A further reported finding was that TCR beta sequences accurately predicted the HLA-A and HLA-B alleles for most subjects in the first cohort. The classifier was reported to diagnose cytomegalovirus status with high specificity and sensitivity in both the original cohort and the validation cohort. Because the 87-base-pair reads could not distinguish some IMGT-functional V segments, including TRBV6-2 and TRBV6-3, those segments were excluded. A later analysis found that HLA-associated TCR beta chains were more clonally expanded and had lower generation probabilities than equally common non-associated chains. Correlated functional status among segregating V segments might be attributable to linkage disequilibrium, but an unknown experimental factor could not be ruled out. A total of 150 to 200 TCR beta chains were listed by the study as associated with cytomegalovirus.

Including cysteine and phenylalanine, the CDR3 has 15 amino acids. Here the CDR3 DNA is all that survives: 45 bases in frame from base 1. Trimming costs V 1 base and J 0 bases, and their ends lie 8 bases apart. CDR1 is given as SGHNT and CDR2 as YYREEE, both from the germline V gene (reference sequence). Worth noting for this clone: The clone's antigen remains unknown. No base qualities exist here, and no much larger clone lies one base off it.

The rearrangement joined TRBV5-4 to TRBJ1-3, and the D gene may be TRBD1, 5 bases matching. The sequenced sample consisted of PBMCs. This clonotype originated in a young man in good health and CMV-seronegative. The CDR3 region: CASSLRGTSGNTIYF. The bases are TGTGCCAGCAGCTTGAGGGGCACCTCTGGAAACACCATATATTTT.